Reported below is one TCR beta chain. The sample is drawn from a study of early T cells in non-severe SARS-CoV-2 infection. For the study at large: Chains were not paired, and sequencing was done on bulk RNA from unsorted whole blood.

Trimming removed 2 bases from V and 9 bases from J, with 11 bases in between. The germline gives CDR1 DFQATT, CDR2 SNEGSKA (reference sequence). CDR3 length equals 12 residues. TCRdb reprocessed the 5' RACE reads with MiXCR, giving one entry per CDR3 protein. The repertoire holds fewer than 25,000 distinct CDR3 sequences, with 4% to 5.5% as singletons. This TCR derives from an adult who was a healthcare worker with PCR-confirmed SARS-CoV-2 infection or an uninfected control (not recorded which). The sequenced sample was whole blood. The V call is TRBV20-1, the J call TRBJ2-1, with D possibly being TRBD1 or TRBD2 (6 bases each). The CDR3 is CSARQGRGEQFF. CDR3 nucleotide sequence: TGCAGTGCTAGACAGGGGCGGGGTGAGCAGTTCTTC.